The rows below give T cell receptor beta chains drawn from one sample of a study of cytomegalovirus exposure and HLA in healthy donors. Generated by immunoSEQ multiplex PCR, the TCRdb table keeps only in-frame clones and is missing some. Of 90,000 to 140,000 clones listed, roughly 15% were seen once; the top ten hold about 0.8%. Sequencing was carried out using PBMCs. These receptors all stem from a female donor in good health and CMV-seronegative. CDR3s include the opening cysteine and the closing phenylalanine or tryptophan.

TRBV4-2	TRBJ1-4	CASSQVGGGDEKLFF
TRBV18	TRBJ2-7	CASSPPMREGYEQYF
TRBV6-1	TRBJ1-2	CASSETGMEGYTF
TRBV10-3	TRBJ2-3	CASSGGRGALTDTQYF
TRBV10-3	TRBJ2-4	CAISEGGIQYF
TRBV5-6	TRBJ2-1	CASSTGQMTSYNEQFF
TRBV7-6	TRBJ1-3	CASSLNTRGRARNTIYF
TRBV28	TRBJ2-7	CASPSFISYEQYF
TRBV13	TRBJ1-2	CASSGYLDGYTF
TRBV30	TRBJ1-1	CAWRRGMNTEAFF
TRBV4-3	TRBJ2-2	CASSPLGGAGGTGELFF
TRBV5-1	TRBJ1-2	CASSTDGTANYGYTF
TRBV21-1	TRBJ2-6	CASSKERGAGANVLTF
TRBV11-3	TRBJ2-3	CASSPGTSGYTDTQYF
TRBV5-6	TRBJ1-2	CASSRDRAGYTF
TRBV7-8	TRBJ1-5	CASSPSGGSNQPQHF
TRBV6-5	TRBJ1-5	CASMQGVYSNQPQHF
TRBV6-5	TRBJ1-2	CASSYGSLYGYTF
TRBV7-2	TRBJ2-5	CASSPGAGGETQYF
TRBV5-1	TRBJ1-2	CASSDKRTGYGRYDGYTF
TRBV7-2	TRBJ2-3	CASSPQVLVPTDTQYF
TRBV10-1	TRBJ2-1	CASHRYGRNSSYNEQFF
TRBV7-8	TRBJ1-1	CASSLDPDRYTEAFF
TRBV28	TRBJ2-7	CASSPPPGTGTTYEQYF
TRBV5-4	TRBJ2-7	CASSPGGGSTYEQYF
TRBV18	TRBJ2-3	CASSPGFSGATDTQYF
TRBV7-3	TRBJ2-2	CASSFRGPGTGVTGELFF
TRBV7-8	TRBJ1-6	CASRTQAGSPLHF
TRBV5-6	TRBJ1-1	CARARGQGNTEAFF
TRBV5-8	TRBJ2-3	CASKRGTTDTQYF
TRBV4-1	TRBJ1-1	CASGPGNTEAFF
TRBV30	TRBJ1-3	CAWSVLSSGNTIYF
TRBV29-1	TRBJ2-3	CSAAGLAGTDTQYF
TRBV28	TRBJ2-7	CASSSTGGSFYEQYF
TRBV30	TRBJ1-1	CAWSRQDTEAFF
TRBV6-1	TRBJ2-1	CATGGGLFLHEQFF
TRBV30	TRBJ1-2	CAWSVPGSNYGYTF
TRBV5-6	TRBJ2-1	CASRSAGGSYNEQFF
TRBV13	TRBJ2-7	CASSLRLAGLSYEQYF
TRBV29-1	TRBJ1-2	CSDGRDHTF
TRBV6-5	TRBJ2-7	CASSYSGTGGPYEQYF
TRBV7-9	TRBJ2-3	CASSLLAGGADTQYF
TRBV7-2	TRBJ1-1	CASSLRRRATEAFF
TRBV6-6	TRBJ2-2	CASSLGGGDPELFF
TRBV25-1	TRBJ1-1	CASKVHGANTEAFF
TRBV5-4	TRBJ2-7	CASSLLAGGSYEQYF
TRBV9	TRBJ2-7	CASSAPGTGFYEQYF
TRBV28	TRBJ1-5	CASSSTGSNQPQHF
TRBV28	TRBJ1-5	CASSLDQGRNQPQHF
TRBV30	TRBJ2-1	CAWSVLMGGGEQFF